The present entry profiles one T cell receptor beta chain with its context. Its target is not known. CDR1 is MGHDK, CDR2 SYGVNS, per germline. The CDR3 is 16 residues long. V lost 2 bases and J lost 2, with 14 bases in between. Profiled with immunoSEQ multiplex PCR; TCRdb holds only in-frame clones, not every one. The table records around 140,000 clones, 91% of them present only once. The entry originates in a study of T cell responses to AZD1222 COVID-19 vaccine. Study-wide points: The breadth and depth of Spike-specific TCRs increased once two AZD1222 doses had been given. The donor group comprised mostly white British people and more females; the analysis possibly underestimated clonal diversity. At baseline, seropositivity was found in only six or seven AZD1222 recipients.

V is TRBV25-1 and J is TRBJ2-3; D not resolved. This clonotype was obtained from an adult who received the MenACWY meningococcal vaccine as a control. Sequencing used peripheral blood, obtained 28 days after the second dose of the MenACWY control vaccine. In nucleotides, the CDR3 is TGTGCCAGCAGTGAAGTTAGGGCTTCAAACACAGATACGCAGTATTTT. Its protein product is CASSEVRASNTDTQYF.